Presented here are 8 T cell receptor beta chains from one specimen sequenced in a study of blood T cell repertoires in COVID-19. TCRdb keeps only in-frame clones here, not all; method: immunoSEQ multiplex PCR. The sample yields just over 300,000 clones, 90% seen once. The sample consisted of PBMCs or T cells enriched from blood (not recorded which). The origin of the receptors is a woman aged 18-35 years with acute COVID-19.

This clone was counted only a few times. This chain uses TRBV5-5 with TRBJ2-1; D gene uncertain. Trimming cost V 2 bases and J 5 bases, with 8 bases left between them. This CDR3 is built from 13 residues. Germline-derived CDR1 and CDR2 are SGHKS and YYEKEE (reference sequence). The CDR3 region is CASSFVSDNEQFF. Written as DNA, the CDR3 is TGTGCCAGCAGCTTCGTCAGTGACAATGAGCAGTTCTTC. The variable domain in full, completed from reference TRBV5-5 and TRBJ2-1, reads DAGVTQSPTHLIKTRGQQVTLRCSPISGHKSVSWYQQVLGQGPQFIFQYYEKEERGRGNFPDRFSARQFPNYSSELNVNALLLGDSALYLCASSFVSDNEQFFGPGTRLTVL.

This chain uses TRBV5-1 with TRBJ1-1; 8 bases are a match to TRBD1. The germline CDR1 and CDR2 sequences are SGHRS and YFSETQ. V trimming: 0 bases; J trimming: 4 bases; junction bases outside the gene matches: 8. This CDR3 comprises 16 residues. The CDR3 sequence: CASSLGDLTGGTEAFF. DNA of the CDR3: TGCGCCAGCAGCTTGGGCGACCTCACAGGGGGCACTGAAGCTTTCTTT. Looking up the rest from reference TRBV5-1 and TRBJ1-1 gives the full variable domain: KAGVTQTPRYLIKTRGQQVTLSCSPISGHRSVSWYQQTPGQGLQFLFEYFSETQRNKGNFPGRFSGRQFSNSRSEMNVSTLELGDSALYLCASSLGDLTGGTEAFFGQGTRLTVV.

The gene calls are TRBV2 and TRBJ2-7; D unresolved. V was cut by 9 bases and J by 1 base, with 16 bases left in between. The CDR3 totals 14 residues. Germline V gene sequence: CDR1 SNHLY, CDR2 FYNNEI. CDR3: CASLSSPGSYEQYF. CDR3 sequence (DNA): TGTGCCAGTCTGTCGTCCCCGGGTTCCTACGAGCAGTACTTC.

This chain uses TRBV9 with TRBJ1-5; D possibly corresponds to TRBD1 (5 bases). There are 15 residues in the CDR3. Looked up from germline, CDR1 is SGDLS and CDR2 is YYNGEE. Between the trimmed V and J ends, which lost 2 bases and 3 bases, there was a span of 12 bases. The CDR3 sequence: CASSVGGVPNQPQHF. DNA of the CDR3: TGTGCCAGCAGCGTTGGGGGGGTCCCCAATCAGCCCCAGCATTTT.

The CDR3 is CASSGGSGGNTIYF. The CDR3 DNA is TGCGCCAGCAGCGGTGGGAGTGGAGGAAACACCATATATTTT. The chain recombines TRBV10-1 with TRBJ1-3; D remains ambiguous. The germline CDR1 and CDR2 sequences are WNHNN and SYGVQD (reference sequence). CDR3 size: 14 residues. Trimming took off 6 bases at V and 4 bases at J, with 13 bases between the two ends.

J is TRBJ2-1 and V is TRBV2; 7 bases match TRBD1. The CDR3 consists of 13 residues. Germline assignment: CDR1 SNHLY and CDR2 FYNNEI. V was pared by 6 bases and J by 4 bases, with 3 bases of the junction left unmatched. CDR3 coding DNA: TGTGCCAGCAGGGGGGACAGTTACAATGAGCAGTTCTTC. Amino acid sequence: CASRGDSYNEQFF. Together with reference TRBV2 and TRBJ2-1, the CDR3 gives the full variable domain: EPEVTQTPSHQVTQMGQEVILRCVPISNHLYFYWYRQILGQKVEFLVSFYNNEISEKSEIFDDQFSVERPDGSNFTLKIRSTKLEDSAMYFCASRGDSYNEQFFGPGTRLTVL.

V is TRBV7-9 and J is TRBJ2-1; D gene unclear. Per the germline V gene, CDR1 is SEHNR and CDR2 is FQNEAQ (reference sequence). V lost 1 base, J lost 7 bases, and 8 bases lay in between. The CDR3 loop spans 13 amino acids. CDR3 amino acids: CASSLGLVNEQFF. CDR3 sequence (DNA): TGTGCCAGCAGCTTAGGGTTAGTAAATGAGCAGTTCTTC.

This clone was observed once. The junction does not match germline at one end; this may be a read error. The CDR3 DNA sequence: TGTGCCAGCAGTTTAAGTGGACTAGCGAGGGTCTTC. This translates into CASSLSGLARVF. The chain has TRBV28 and TRBJ2-1, with 9 bases that match TRBD2. Germline V CDR1 and CDR2: MDHEN, SYDVKM. The CDR3 length is 12 residues.